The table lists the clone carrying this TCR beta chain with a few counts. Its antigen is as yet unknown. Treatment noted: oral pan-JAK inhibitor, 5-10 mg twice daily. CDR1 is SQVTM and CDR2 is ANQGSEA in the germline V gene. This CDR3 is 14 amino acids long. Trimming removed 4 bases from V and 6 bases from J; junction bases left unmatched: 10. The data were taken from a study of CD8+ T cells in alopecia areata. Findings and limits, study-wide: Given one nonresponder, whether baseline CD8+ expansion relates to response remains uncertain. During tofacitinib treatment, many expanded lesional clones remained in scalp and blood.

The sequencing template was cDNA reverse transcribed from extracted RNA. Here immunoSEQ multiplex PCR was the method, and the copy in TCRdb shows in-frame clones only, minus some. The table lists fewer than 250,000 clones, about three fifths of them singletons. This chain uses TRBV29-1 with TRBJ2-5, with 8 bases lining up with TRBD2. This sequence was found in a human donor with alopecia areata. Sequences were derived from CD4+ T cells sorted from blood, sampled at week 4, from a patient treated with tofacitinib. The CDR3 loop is CSVVGLAGLKTQYF. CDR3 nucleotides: TGCAGCGTTGTAGGCCTAGCGGGTTTGAAGACCCAGTACTTC.